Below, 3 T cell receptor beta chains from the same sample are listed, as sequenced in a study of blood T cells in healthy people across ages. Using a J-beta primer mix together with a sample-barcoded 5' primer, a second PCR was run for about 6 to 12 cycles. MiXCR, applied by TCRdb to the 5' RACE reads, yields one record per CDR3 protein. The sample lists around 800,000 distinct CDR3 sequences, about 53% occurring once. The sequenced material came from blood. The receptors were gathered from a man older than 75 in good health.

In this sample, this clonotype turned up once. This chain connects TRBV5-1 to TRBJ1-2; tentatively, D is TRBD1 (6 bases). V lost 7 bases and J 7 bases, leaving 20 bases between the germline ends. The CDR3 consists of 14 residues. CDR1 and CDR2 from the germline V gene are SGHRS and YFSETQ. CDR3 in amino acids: CASHTPGATGGYTF. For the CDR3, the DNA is TGCGCCAGCCACACACCGGGGGCGACAGGTGGCTACACCTTC.

CDR3 coding DNA: TGTGCCAGCAGTTACTCTGTGGGAGGCCCCTCCTACGAGCAGTACTTC. Its translation is CASSYSVGGPSYEQYF. J is TRBJ2-7 and V is TRBV6-2 or TRBV6-3; possible D gene TRBD2, 6 bases. The CDR3 runs to 16 residues. The V gene's germline CDR1 is MNHEY and CDR2 SVGEGT. The V and J ends lost 0 bases and 0 bases respectively, with 12 bases between them.

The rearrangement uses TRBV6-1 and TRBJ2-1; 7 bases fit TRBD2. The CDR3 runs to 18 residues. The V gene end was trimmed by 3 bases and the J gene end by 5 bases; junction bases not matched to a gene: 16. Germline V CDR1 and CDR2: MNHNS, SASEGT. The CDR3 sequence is CASSDPAFGLAENNEQFF. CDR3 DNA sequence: TGTGCCAGCAGTGATCCAGCCTTCGGGCTAGCGGAGAACAATGAGCAGTTCTTC.